These 20 T cell receptor beta chains came from one sample sequenced in a study of cytomegalovirus exposure and HLA in healthy donors. Use of 60 Vbeta and 13 Jbeta primers characterized the PCR. Profiled with immunoSEQ multiplex PCR; TCRdb holds only in-frame clones, not every one. The table includes around 180,000 clones, about 77% detected once. The specimen was PBMCs. These receptors were obtained from a man aged 55 to 70 in good health and CMV-seronegative.

Only a few counts were recorded for this clone. The chain has TRBV27 and TRBJ1-1; possibly TRBD1 for D (6 bases). Germline V CDR1 and CDR2: MNHEY, SMNVEV (reference sequence). The germline V and J ends were trimmed by 6 bases and 3 bases, with 11 bases remaining between them. The CDR3 extends over 13 amino acids. Here the CDR3 DNA reads TGTGCCAGCAGCAGGGGTGTTTACACTGAAGCTTTCTTT. The encoded protein is CASSRGVYTEAFF.

The V call is TRBV5-1, the J call TRBJ2-1, with TRBD1 matching 8 bases. The CDR3 is 15 amino acids. The V gene end was trimmed by 4 bases and the J gene end by 0 bases; junction bases not matched to a gene: 3. The germline CDR1 and CDR2 sequences are SGHRS and YFSETQ. The CDR3 nucleotides read TGCGCCAGCAGCACAGGGGGTAGCTCCTACAATGAGCAGTTCTTC. Encoded protein: CASSTGGSSYNEQFF. The full variable domain, its missing parts supplied by reference TRBV5-1 and TRBJ2-1, is KAGVTQTPRYLIKTRGQQVTLSCSPISGHRSVSWYQQTPGQGLQFLFEYFSETQRNKGNFPGRFSGRQFSNSRSEMNVSTLELGDSALYLCASSTGGSSYNEQFFGPGTRLTVL.

This clone showed up just a few times. The CDR3 DNA sequence: TGTGCCTGGATGAGGGACACGAACACTGAAGCTTTCTTT. It is translated as CAWMRDTNTEAFF. The chain has TRBV30 and TRBJ1-1, with D possibly matching TRBD1 (6 bases). V gave up 4 bases and J gave up 1 base, with 10 bases separating them. The germline V gene has CDR1 GTSNPN and CDR2 SVGIG (reference sequence). The CDR3 spans 13 residues.

This chain connects TRBV5-1 to TRBJ2-5; 13 nucleotides align to TRBD2. The CDR3 is made up of 16 amino acids. The germline V gene encodes CDR1 SGHRS and CDR2 YFSETQ. Trimming removed 0 bases from V and 2 bases from J; junction bases left unmatched: 1. CDR3 DNA sequence: TGCGCCAGCAGCTTGGTGGGACTAGCGGGACAAGAGACCCAGTACTTC. Its translation: CASSLVGLAGQETQYF.

The chain combines TRBV5-1 with TRBJ2-7; weak D call: TRBD1 (6 bases). V was cut by 4 bases and J by 4 bases, with 15 bases left in between. The CDR3 spans 14 residues. Germline CDR1 is SGHRS and CDR2 is YFSETQ. The CDR3 nucleotides are TGCGCCAGCAGCCTCGACAGGAGTCCTTACGAGCAGTACTTC. The encoded protein is CASSLDRSPYEQYF.

The chain uses TRBV5-1 and TRBJ1-1; D ambiguous. Germline V gene lookup returns CDR1 SGHRS and CDR2 YFSETQ. V was shortened by 3 bases and J by 0 bases, with 15 bases between the two germline ends. This CDR3 comprises 16 residues. The CDR3 nucleotides read TGCGCCAGCAGCTCTAGAGACGGGTCGATGAACACTGAAGCTTTCTTT. Translating it yields CASSSRDGSMNTEAFF.

This clone occurred many times. V gene TRBV5-1 combines with J gene TRBJ1-5; no firm D call. Looked up from germline, CDR1 is SGHRS and CDR2 is YFSETQ. This CDR3 spans 15 amino acids. V lost 0 bases, J lost 3 bases, and 10 bases lay in between. The chain's CDR3 is CASSLAGVPNQPQHF. The CDR3 bases are TGCGCCAGCAGCTTGGCCGGGGTTCCCAATCAGCCCCAGCATTTT.

J is TRBJ1-2 and V is TRBV7-2, with 7 bases matching TRBD1. CDR1 is SGHTA and CDR2 is FQGNSA in the germline V gene. The CDR3 runs to 15 residues. Trimming took 1 base from V and 0 from J; bases not matched to a gene: 2. The CDR3: CASSLGQGPNYGYTF. CDR3 coding DNA: TGTGCCAGCAGCTTAGGACAGGGCCCTAACTATGGCTACACCTTC.

The chain uses TRBV19 and TRBJ2-7; perhaps TRBD2 as D (6 bases). Trimming took 3 bases from V and 4 from J, leaving 16 bases between them. The CDR3 has 15 residues. Germline V gene lookup returns CDR1 LNHDA and CDR2 SQIVND (reference sequence). The CDR3 coding sequence is TGTGCCAGTAGTATCCAGGGCGGGGAATGGTACGAGCAGTACTTC. Translating gives CASSIQGGEWYEQYF.

The V call is TRBV7-9, the J call TRBJ2-1, with TRBD2 matching over 10 bases. CDR3 size: 14 residues. J gave up 6 bases and V 6 bases, and 5 bases lay outside the gene matches. CDR1 SEHNR and CDR2 FQNEAQ come from the germline V gene (reference sequence). Written as DNA, the CDR3 is TGTGCCAGCAGTCCTGCTAGCGGGAGCAATGAGCAGTTCTTC. Translating it yields CASSPASGSNEQFF. Using reference TRBV7-9 and TRBJ2-1 for the parts outside the CDR3, the full variable domain is DTGVSQNPRHKITKRGQNVTFRCDPISEHNRLYWYRQTLGQGPEFLTYFQNEAQLEKSRLLSDRFSAERPKGSFSTLEIQRTEQGDSAMYLCASSPASGSNEQFFGPGTRLTVL.

V gene TRBV30 combines with J gene TRBJ2-7; D unresolved. Germline CDR1 GTSNPN, CDR2 SVGIG (reference sequence). The CDR3 is 11 residues long. The germline V and J ends were trimmed by 2 bases and 2 bases, with 4 bases remaining between them. CDR3 coding DNA: TGTGCCTGGAGTCAGGCCTACGAGCAGTACTTC. Translating it yields CAWSQAYEQYF.

CDR3 bases: TGTGCCAGCAACGTTATTAGCGGGAGTACCTACGAGCAGTACTTC. This sequence encodes CASNVISGSTYEQYF. This chain uses TRBV6-5 with TRBJ2-7; 9 nucleotides agree with TRBD2. The CDR3 has 15 amino acids. V lost 7 bases and J lost 2; bases outside the gene matches: 9. Per the germline V gene, CDR1 is MNHEY and CDR2 is SVGAGI.

This sequence joins TRBV19 and TRBJ1-5; D remains ambiguous. With 6 bases removed from V and 0 bases from J, the gap between germline ends came to 6 bases. This CDR3 spans 13 amino acids. Germline-derived CDR1 and CDR2 are LNHDA and SQIVND (reference sequence). The CDR3 loop is CASSFSSNQPQHF. CDR3 nucleotides: TGTGCCAGTAGCTTCTCTAGCAATCAGCCCCAGCATTTT.

The chain is built from TRBV5-1 and TRBJ2-1, with TRBD2 identical over 7 bases. The length of the CDR3 is 15 residues. CDR1 and CDR2 from the germline V gene are SGHRS and YFSETQ. V lost 5 bases, J lost 6 bases, and 11 bases stayed unmatched. In DNA, the CDR3 is TGCGCCAGCAGGGTTGGGCTAGCGGAATTCAATGAGCAGTTCTTC. This codes for CASRVGLAEFNEQFF.

The rearrangement joins TRBV19 to TRBJ1-3; unclear D gene. The ends were cut back, 7 bases at V and 2 bases at J, with 12 bases in the middle. Germline CDR1 is LNHDA and CDR2 is SQIVND (reference sequence). The CDR3 spans 14 residues. CDR3 nucleotide sequence: TGTGCCAGTATTTCGGTACCTACTGGAAACACCATATATTTT. It translates to CASISVPTGNTIYF. Full variable domain (rest looked up from reference TRBV19 and TRBJ1-3): DGGITQSPKYLFRKEGQNVTLSCEQNLNHDAMYWYRQDPGQGLRLIYYSQIVNDFQKGDIAEGYSVSREKKESFPLTVTSAQKNPTAFYLCASISVPTGNTIYFGEGSWLTVV.

The CDR3: CASSPNRQQGTNEKLFF. CDR3 nucleotide sequence: TGTGCCAGCTCACCGAATCGTCAGCAGGGCACTAATGAAAAACTGTTTTTT. This chain joins TRBV18 and TRBJ1-4, with D maybe TRBD1 (5 bases). The ends were cut back, 3 bases at V and 2 bases at J, with 16 bases in the middle. From germline, CDR1 is KGHSH and CDR2 LQKENI. There are 17 residues in the CDR3.

The chain has TRBV5-1 and TRBJ2-2; 7 bases line up with TRBD2. CDR3 length: 16 amino acids. CDR1 and CDR2 (germline): SGHRS, YFSETQ. J was trimmed by 3 bases and V by 3 bases; bases with no gene match: 8. CDR3 loop: CASSSEAGKYTGELFF. CDR3 sequence (DNA): TGCGCCAGCAGCTCGGAAGCGGGGAAATACACCGGGGAGCTGTTTTTT.

This clone was recorded a few times. This chain joins TRBV5-1 and TRBJ2-7, with TRBD1 matching 7 bases. This CDR3 region has 12 residues. Trimming removed 2 bases from V and 6 bases from J; junction bases left unmatched: 2. Germline-derived CDR1 and CDR2 are SGHRS and YFSETQ. DNA of the CDR3: TGCGCCAGCAGCTTATGGACAGGCGAGCAGTACTTC. This sequence encodes CASSLWTGEQYF.

Notes on this clone: Other nucleotide sequences in the sample specify the same CDR3. The chain carries TRBV5-1 and TRBJ2-7; TRBD2 is a possible D gene (5 bases). Germline-derived CDR1 and CDR2 are SGHRS and YFSETQ. Trimming took 0 bases from V and 0 from J, leaving 7 bases between them. The CDR3 length is 14 residues. CDR3 DNA sequence: TGCGCCAGCAGCTTGGCGGGGAGCTCCTACGAGCAGTACTTC. Protein: CASSLAGSSYEQYF.

This chain links TRBV30 with TRBJ2-5; D may be TRBD2 (5 bases). Germline V gene lookup returns CDR1 GTSNPN and CDR2 SVGIG (reference sequence). This CDR3 has 14 residues. The V and J ends lost 2 bases and 4 bases respectively, with 14 bases between them. For the CDR3, the DNA is TGTGCCTGGAGTCCCTCCGGGGTTCCAGAGACCCAGTACTTC. The encoded protein is CAWSPSGVPETQYF.